This TCR beta chain was recorded in a study of T-cell reconstitution after alpha-beta-depleted transplantation in children (dated by TCRdb to 2016 to 2017). For context, the study as a whole: Using TCR repertoire profiling, the study followed T-cell immune reconstitution in a quantitative way in children after TCRalphabeta/CD19-depleted allogeneic hematopoietic cell transplantation.

Via the germline V gene, CDR1 is SGHDT and CDR2 YYEEEE. The CDR3 covers 15 residues, taking in both the cysteine and the phenylalanine. Solely the CDR3 DNA is kept, with 45 bases framed from the first base. V loses 4 bases of germline sequence and J loses 5 bases, and the interval between the two ends is 18 bases. Details on this clonotype: The antigen it binds to is not known. The record has no base qualities; no much larger clone is one base away.

Libraries were constructed by PCR. The sequencing machine was an Illumina HiSeq 2500. TCR libraries were prepared with molecular barcoding, using unique molecular identifiers to normalize TCRbeta repertoire quantification. In TCRdb, the public reads were trimmed at Q25 with fastp and aligned with MiXCR, with productive beta chains retained. Under each unique CDR3 protein, matching rows form one entry showing the most common genes and DNA. Here the sample has just over 350,000 distinct CDR3 sequences; roughly 13% occur a single time. Jointly, the top ten make up about 3.9% of the sample. Here the chain combines TRBV5-6 and TRBJ1-2, with the D gene too uncertain to name. This clonotype was sampled from a human donor who donated a stem cell graft to a child with Fanconi anemia. Here the sequenced sample was PBMCs, taken from the stem cell graft. In nucleotides, the sequence is TGTGCCAGCAGCCGGTCGGATGGCGGACGGTATGGCTACACCTTC. This is translated as CASSRSDGGRYGYTF.